This TCR beta chain was recorded in a study of cytomegalovirus exposure and HLA in healthy donors. Broader study findings: Of the V segments, some could not be distinguished, including TRBV6-2 and TRBV6-3, and were excluded. Fewer N-insertions than the roughly 650-donor mean were reportedly shown by an Asian-associated ancestry cluster in a later analysis.

Concerning this clone: The target antigen is unknown.

The CDR3 is 13 amino acids. Germline V CDR1 and CDR2: MNHNS, SASEGT. The V end was cut by 5 bases, the J end by 6 bases, with 11 bases between. Primers included in the PCR were 60 Vbeta and 13 Jbeta primers. The table came from immunoSEQ multiplex PCR; TCRdb's copy has only in-frame clones and leaves some out. This listing includes some 120,000 clones. This receptor was identified in a man aged 30-40 years in good health and CMV-seronegative. V usage is TRBV6-1 and J usage is TRBJ1-5; possible D gene TRBD1, 5 bases. The sequencing sample was made of PBMCs. The CDR3 region has the DNA TGTGCCAGCAGTCAGGGTTTAAGTCAGCCCCAGCATTTT. It translates to CASSQGLSQPQHF.